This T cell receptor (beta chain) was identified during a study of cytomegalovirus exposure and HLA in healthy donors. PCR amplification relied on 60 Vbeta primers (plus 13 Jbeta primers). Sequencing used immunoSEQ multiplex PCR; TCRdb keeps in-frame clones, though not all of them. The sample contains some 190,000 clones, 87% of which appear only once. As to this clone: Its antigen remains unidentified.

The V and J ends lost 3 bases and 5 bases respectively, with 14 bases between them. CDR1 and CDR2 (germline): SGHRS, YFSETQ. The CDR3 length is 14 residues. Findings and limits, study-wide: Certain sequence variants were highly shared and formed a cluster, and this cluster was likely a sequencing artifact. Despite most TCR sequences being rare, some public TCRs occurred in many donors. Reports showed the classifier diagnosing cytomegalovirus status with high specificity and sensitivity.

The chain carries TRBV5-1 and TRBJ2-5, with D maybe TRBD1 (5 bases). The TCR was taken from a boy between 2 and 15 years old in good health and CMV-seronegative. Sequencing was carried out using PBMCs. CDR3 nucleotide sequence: TGCGCCAGCAGCTCGCAGGGTGTGGGGGAGACCCAGTACTTC. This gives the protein CASSSQGVGETQYF.